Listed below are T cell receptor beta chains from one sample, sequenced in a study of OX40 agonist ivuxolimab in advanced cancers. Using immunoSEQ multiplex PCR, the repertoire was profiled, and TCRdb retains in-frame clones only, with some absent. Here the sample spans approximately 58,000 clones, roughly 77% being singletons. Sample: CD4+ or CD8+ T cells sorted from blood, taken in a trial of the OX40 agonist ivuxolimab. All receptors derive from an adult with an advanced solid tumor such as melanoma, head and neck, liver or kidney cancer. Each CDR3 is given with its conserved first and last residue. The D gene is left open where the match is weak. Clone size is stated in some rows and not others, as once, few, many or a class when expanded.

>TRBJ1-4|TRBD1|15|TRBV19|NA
TGTGCCAGTAGTATCGCGGACAGGGAAGGGGAAAAACTGTTTTTT
CASSIADREGEKLFF
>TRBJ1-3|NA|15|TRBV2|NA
TGTGCCAGCGGCGGGAGCAGGGGCTCTGGAAACACCATATATTTT
CASGGSRGSGNTIYF
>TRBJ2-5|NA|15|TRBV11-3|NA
TGTGCCAGCAGCTTAAGCCTAACCCCACTGGAGACCCAGTACTTC
CASSLSLTPLETQYF
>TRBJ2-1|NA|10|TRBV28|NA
TGTGCCAGCAGCAGGACCGAGCAGTTCTTC
CASSRTEQFF
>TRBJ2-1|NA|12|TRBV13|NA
TGTGCCAGCAGGGTCCGGGGCAATGAGCAGTTCTTC
CASRVRGNEQFF
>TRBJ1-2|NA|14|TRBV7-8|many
TGTGCCAGCAGTACCCCGCAACAGGGAGGAGGCTACACCTTC
CASSTPQQGGGYTF
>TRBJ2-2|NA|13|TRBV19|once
TGTGCCAGTAAGAACAGGGACGGAGGGGAGCTGTTTTTT
CASKNRDGGELFF
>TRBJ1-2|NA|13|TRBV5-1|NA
TGCGCCAGCAGCACAAGAGGGACCGACGGCTACACCTTC
CASSTRGTDGYTF
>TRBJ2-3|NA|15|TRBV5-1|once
TGCGCCAGCAGCTTATCCAGGGATGGAGCAGATACGCAGTATTTT
CASSLSRDGADTQYF
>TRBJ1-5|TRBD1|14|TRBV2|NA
TGTGCCAGCATCAAGGGGGCAGGCAATCAGCCCCAGCATTTT
CASIKGAGNQPQHF